The clone carrying this TCR beta chain showed up many times. Antigen: not known. Subjects with ophthalmopathy showed a Clinical Activity Score no lower than 3, a NOSPECS grade no lower than 4, and a duration shorter than 3 months. The PBMCs were sourced from fresh peripheral blood (10 ml). The TCR beta CDR3 regions underwent amplification using RNA transcripts as the source. HTBI primers were employed in a first-round RT-PCR of the TCR CDR3. Using its own MiXCR run on the multiplex PCR reads, TCRdb lists one record per CDR3 protein. The table shows about 380,000 distinct CDR3 sequences, with approximately 17% occurring only once. The entry originates in a study of T cells in Graves' hyperthyroidism and ophthalmopathy. Study as a whole: Staff took peripheral blood when the initial diagnosis was made, before any treatment began. The study, taken as a whole, reports: Peripheral blood also featured most of the thyroid clonotypes expanded above 0.001.

This TCR derives from a man between 18 and 29 years old with Graves' ophthalmopathy. Material for sequencing was blood.

The CDR3 region is CASSGPGWEQETQYF. The DNA of the CDR3 is TGTGCCAGCAGCGGCCCGGGGTGGGAACAAGAGACCCAGTACTTC. The chain employs TRBV13 and TRBJ2-5; D may be TRBD2 (5 bases). The ends were cut back, 5 bases at V and 2 bases at J, with 15 bases in the middle. The germline gives CDR1 PRHDT, CDR2 FYEKMQ (reference sequence). The CDR3 is 15 residues long.